The next 7 T cell receptor beta chains were all read from a single sample in a study of monozygotic twins with inflammatory bowel disease. Using the 5' RACE reads, TCRdb records one entry per CDR3 protein without DNA. Across over 150,000 distinct CDR3 sequences, the top ten clones capture roughly 2.4% of the sample. Sequenced input: blood. The receptors originated from a human donor with ulcerative colitis or Crohn's disease, or a healthy co-twin of an affected twin (not recorded which).

This rearrangement joins TRBV5-6 to TRBJ1-6. CDR3 length equals 16 residues. CDR1 is SGHDT and CDR2 is YYEEEE in the germline V gene. The CDR3 sequence is CASSPDLREANSPLHF. Drawing the rest from reference TRBV5-6 and TRBJ1-6, the complete variable domain is DAGVTQSPTHLIKTRGQQVTLRCSPKSGHDTVSWYQQALGQGPQFIFQYYEEEERQRGNFPDRFSGHQFPNYSSELNVNALLLGDSALYLCASSPDLREANSPLHFGNGTRLTVT.

This rearrangement joins TRBV28 to TRBJ2-3; TCRdb's D call, TRBD1, is unchecked because there is no DNA. Germline CDR1 and CDR2: MDHEN and SYDVKM. The CDR3 is 17 amino acids. The CDR3 sequence is CASRYRSRGRATDTQYF.

The V and J genes are TRBV20-1 and TRBJ2-1; the D gene TCRdb calls, TRBD2, cannot be checked with no DNA. CDR1 is DFQATT, CDR2 SNEGSKA, per germline (reference sequence). CDR3 length equals 12 residues. The CDR3 reads CSAIRTGSKQFF.

The chain uses TRBV6-1 and TRBJ2-2; TCRdb indicates TRBD1, and absent DNA this call remains unverified. The CDR3 totals 15 residues. Per the germline V gene, CDR1 is MNHNS and CDR2 is SASEGT. CDR3 protein: CASNRDRTSTGELFF.

The chain couples TRBV14 to TRBJ2-1; the TCRdb call, TRBD2, lacks DNA for checking. This CDR3 has 16 amino acids. In germline, CDR1 is SGHDN, CDR2 FVKESK. The CDR3 is CASSQDGAGGKNEQFF.

This sequence joins TRBV10-3 and TRBJ2-1; checking the TCRdb D call of TRBD2 is not possible without DNA. Germline values: CDR1 ENHRY, CDR2 SYGVKD. This CDR3 comprises 14 residues. CDR3 loop: CAIRKGGTYNEQFF.

The chain uses TRBV5-6 and TRBJ2-6; TCRdb lists TRBD1, though no DNA is available to test this call. The length of the CDR3 is 15 residues. Germline loops: CDR1 SGHDT, CDR2 YYEEEE. The CDR3 here is CASSPGLSGANVLTF.